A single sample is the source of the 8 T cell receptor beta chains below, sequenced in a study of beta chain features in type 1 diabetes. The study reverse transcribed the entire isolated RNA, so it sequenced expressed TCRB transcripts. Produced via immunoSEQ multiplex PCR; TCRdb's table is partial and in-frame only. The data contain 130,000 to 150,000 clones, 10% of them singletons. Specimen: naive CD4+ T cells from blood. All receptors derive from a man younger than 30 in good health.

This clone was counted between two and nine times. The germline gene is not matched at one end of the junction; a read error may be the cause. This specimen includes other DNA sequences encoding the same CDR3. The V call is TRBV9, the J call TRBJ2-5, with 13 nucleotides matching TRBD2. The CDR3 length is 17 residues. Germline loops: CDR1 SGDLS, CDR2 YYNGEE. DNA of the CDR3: TGTGCCAGCAGCGTAGGACTAGCGGGGGGTGGGCAAGAGACCCAATACTTC. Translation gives CASSVGLAGGGQETQYF.

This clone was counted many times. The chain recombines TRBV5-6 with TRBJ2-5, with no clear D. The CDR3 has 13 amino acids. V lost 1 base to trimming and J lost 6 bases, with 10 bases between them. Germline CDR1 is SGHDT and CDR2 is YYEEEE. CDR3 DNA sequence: TGTGCCAGCAGCTTGTTTAGCATCCAGACCCAGTACTTC. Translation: CASSLFSIQTQYF.

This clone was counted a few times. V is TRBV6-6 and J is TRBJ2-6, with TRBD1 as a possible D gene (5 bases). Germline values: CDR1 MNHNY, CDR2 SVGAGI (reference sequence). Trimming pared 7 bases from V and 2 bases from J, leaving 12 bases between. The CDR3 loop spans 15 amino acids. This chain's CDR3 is CASTRQGAGANVLTF. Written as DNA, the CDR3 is TGTGCCAGCACTCGTCAGGGCGCTGGGGCCAACGTCCTGACTTTC.

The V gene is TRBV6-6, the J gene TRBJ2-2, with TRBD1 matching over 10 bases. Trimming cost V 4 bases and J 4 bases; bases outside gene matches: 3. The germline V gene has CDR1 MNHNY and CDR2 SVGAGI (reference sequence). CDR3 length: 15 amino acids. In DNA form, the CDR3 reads TGTGCCAGCAGTTCCGACAGGGGGCTCACCGGGGAGCTGTTTTTT. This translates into CASSSDRGLTGELFF.

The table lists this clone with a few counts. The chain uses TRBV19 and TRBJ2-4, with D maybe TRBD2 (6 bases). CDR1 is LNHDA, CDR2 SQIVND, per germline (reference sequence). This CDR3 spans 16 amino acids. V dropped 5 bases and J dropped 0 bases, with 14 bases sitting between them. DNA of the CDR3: TGTGCCAGTAGTCCCGGGACTCGGCTAGCCAAAAACATTCAGTACTTC. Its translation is CASSPGTRLAKNIQYF.

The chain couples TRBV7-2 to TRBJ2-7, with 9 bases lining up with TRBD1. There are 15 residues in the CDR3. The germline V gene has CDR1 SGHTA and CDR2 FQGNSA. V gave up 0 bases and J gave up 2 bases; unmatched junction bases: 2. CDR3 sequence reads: CASSLARQGAYEQYF. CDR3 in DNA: TGTGCCAGCAGCTTAGCGCGACAGGGGGCCTACGAGCAGTACTTC.

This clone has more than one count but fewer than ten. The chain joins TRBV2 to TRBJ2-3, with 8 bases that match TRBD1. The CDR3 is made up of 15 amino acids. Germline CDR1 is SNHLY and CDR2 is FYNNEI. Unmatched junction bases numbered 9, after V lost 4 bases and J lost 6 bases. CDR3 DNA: TGTGCCAGCAGTGTAATAGGACAGGGTATGGATACGCAGTATTTT. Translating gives CASSVIGQGMDTQYF.

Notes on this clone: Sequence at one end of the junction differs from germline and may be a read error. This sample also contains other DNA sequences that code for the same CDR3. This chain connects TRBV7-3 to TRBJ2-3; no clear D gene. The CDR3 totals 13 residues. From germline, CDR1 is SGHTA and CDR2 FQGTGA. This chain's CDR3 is CASSLSGTDTQYF. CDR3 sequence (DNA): TGTGCCAGCAGCTTATCTGGCACCGATACGCAGTATTTT.